Listed here are 30 T cell receptor beta chains from one sample, sequenced in a study of blood T cells in healthy people across ages. A sample-barcoded 5' primer and a J-beta primer mix were used in a second PCR of about 6 to 11 cycles. From the 5' RACE reads, TCRdb called clonotypes with MiXCR, one entry per CDR3 protein. The sample holds over 1,500,000 distinct CDR3 sequences, about 39% seen once. Sample: blood. These receptor sequences come from a human donor in good health.

This clonotype was seen only a few times. This chain uses TRBV7-2 with TRBJ2-7, with D possibly TRBD2 on 6 matching bases. Germline V lookup: CDR1 SGHTA, CDR2 FQGNSA. The CDR3 runs to 15 residues. Deletions cut 1 base from V and 0 bases from J, with 10 bases between. CDR3 nucleotide sequence: TGTGCCAGCAGCTTAGAGGCGGGGATCTCCTACGAGCAGTACTTC. It encodes CASSLEAGISYEQYF.

This clonotype was found many times. The genes are TRBV4-2 and TRBJ2-1; 12 bases map to TRBD2. Trimming took 4 bases from V and 7 from J; bases not matched to a gene: 2. CDR1 LGHNA and CDR2 YNFKEQ come from the germline V gene. This CDR3 is built from 14 residues. CDR3 protein: CASSPGLAGNEQFF. The CDR3 DNA is TGTGCCAGCAGCCCAGGACTAGCGGGGAATGAGCAGTTCTTC.

This clonotype has more than one count but fewer than ten. The gene calls are TRBV5-1 and TRBJ2-3, with 8 bases matching TRBD1. The CDR3 runs to 16 residues. Per germline, CDR1 SGHRS and CDR2 YFSETQ. Trimming took 2 bases from V and 1 from J; bases not matched to a gene: 6. As DNA, the CDR3 is TGCGCCAGCAGCTTATACCTGACAGGGGGCACAGATACGCAGTATTTT. Translating gives CASSLYLTGGTDTQYF.

This chain uses TRBV20-1 with TRBJ2-3, with D possibly matching TRBD2 (7 bases). Germline V gives CDR1 DFQATT, CDR2 SNEGSKA (reference sequence). The CDR3 length is 14 residues. The V end was cut by 7 bases, the J end by 4 bases, with 18 bases between. CDR3 loop: CSVVYGGASDTQYF. CDR3 in DNA: TGCAGTGTCGTATATGGGGGGGCGTCAGATACGCAGTATTTT.

The chain combines TRBV4-2 with TRBJ1-5; 9 bases fit TRBD1. CDR3 length: 16 amino acids. CDR1 and CDR2 (germline): LGHNA, YNFKEQ. Trimming at V came to 2 bases and at J to 3 bases, leaving 5 bases not matched to a gene. In DNA form, the CDR3 reads TGTGCCAGCAGCCAAAAGGGGGACAGGGACAATCAGCCCCAGCATTTT. It translates to CASSQKGDRDNQPQHF.

The chain employs TRBV5-1 and TRBJ2-3, with D unclear. Trimming removed 4 bases from V and 1 base from J, with 7 bases in between. Germline assignment: CDR1 SGHRS and CDR2 YFSETQ. This CDR3 region has 13 residues. In DNA, the CDR3 is TGCGCCAGCAGCATGGAAGGCACAGATACGCAGTATTTT. It yields the protein CASSMEGTDTQYF.

This chain uses TRBV12-3 or TRBV12-4 with TRBJ1-5, with D perhaps matching TRBD1 (5 bases). CDR3 size: 14 residues. V was cut by 5 bases and J by 7 bases, with 15 bases left in between. DNA of the CDR3: TGTGCCAGCAGTGAAACAGGAAGGCACCAGCCCCAGCATTTT. Its protein is CASSETGRHQPQHF.

This clonotype was observed a few times. CDR3 in DNA: TGTGCCAGCAGTTTTGTCTTGGTTGGGGCGAAGACTAGTGGCTACACCTTC. This gives the protein CASSFVLVGAKTSGYTF. The J gene is TRBJ1-2, the V gene TRBV12-3 or TRBV12-4, with D possibly being TRBD1 (5 bases). This CDR3 comprises 17 residues. V was clipped by 3 bases and J by 7 bases, with 24 bases between them.

The sample holds a few counts of this clonotype. The rearrangement uses TRBV29-1 and TRBJ2-7; no clear D gene. CDR1 is SQVTM and CDR2 is ANQGSEA in the germline V gene. CDR3 length: 15 amino acids. V was pared by 6 bases and J by 5 bases, with 23 bases between. CDR3 protein: CSVTRLHSLGDEQYF. The CDR3 bases are TGCAGCGTGACCCGCCTACACTCGCTTGGGGACGAGCAGTACTTC.

This clonotype appeared a few times. CDR3 sequence: CASSYPGGTEAFF. As DNA, the CDR3 is TGTGCCAGCAGTTACCCGGGTGGCACTGAAGCTTTCTTT. The chain recombines TRBV6-2 or TRBV6-3 with TRBJ1-1; D is uncertain. Trimming cost V 2 bases and J 4 bases, with 8 bases left between them. Germline loops: CDR1 MNHEY, CDR2 SVGEGT. This CDR3 is built from 13 residues.

CDR3 DNA sequence: TGTGCCAGCTCACAGTCCGGGACAACCTCCTACAATGAGCAGTTCTTC. Protein product: CASSQSGTTSYNEQFF. This chain connects TRBV18 to TRBJ2-1; tentative D call: TRBD1 (6 bases). From germline, CDR1 is KGHSH and CDR2 LQKENI. The CDR3 loop spans 16 amino acids. V was pared by 4 bases and J by 0 bases, with 13 bases between.

This clonotype occurred a few times. Since a much larger clone is just one base distant, this may be a read error. The chain uses TRBV20-1 and TRBJ2-7, with D perhaps TRBD1 (6 bases). The V gene's germline CDR1 is DFQATT and CDR2 SNEGSKA (reference sequence). V lost 1 base, J lost 3 bases, and 10 bases lay in between. This CDR3 region has 13 residues. CDR3: CSARGTAYYEQYF. The CDR3 DNA is TGCAGTGCTAGAGGGACAGCATACTACGAGCAGTACTTC.

V usage is TRBV4-1 and J usage is TRBJ2-7; possible D gene TRBD2, 5 bases. The germline V gene has CDR1 MGHRA and CDR2 YSYEKL. Trimming removed 7 bases at V and 6 bases at J, with 25 bases between. CDR3 size: 16 residues. The CDR3 sequence: CASTSDRTGFETEQYF. CDR3 nucleotides: TGCGCCAGCACCTCAGACCGCACGGGATTCGAGACCGAGCAGTACTTC.

This clonotype has a handful of counts. The chain joins TRBV6-5 to TRBJ2-5; 11 bases are a match to TRBD1. Germline V gene lookup returns CDR1 MNHEY and CDR2 SVGAGI. V gave up 5 bases and J gave up 4 bases; unmatched junction bases: 6. The CDR3 has 15 residues. In DNA form, the CDR3 reads TGTGCCAGCAGTACCTCGGACAGGGGGCTAGAGACCCAGTACTTC. This encodes CASSTSDRGLETQYF.

This chain connects TRBV29-1 to TRBJ1-1, with no clear D. This CDR3 comprises 13 residues. Germline CDR1 reads SQVTM; CDR2 reads ANQGSEA. The V end lost 4 bases, the J end lost 3 bases, and 12 bases lay between the germline ends. As DNA, the CDR3 is TGCAGCGTTGTAAGGCGGTTGGACACTGAAGCTTTCTTT. Translation gives CSVVRRLDTEAFF.

The chain uses TRBV20-1 and TRBJ2-3; weak D call: TRBD1 (5 bases). In germline, CDR1 is DFQATT, CDR2 SNEGSKA (reference sequence). CDR3 size: 12 residues. V lost 8 bases to trimming and J lost 8 bases, with 17 bases between them. The CDR3 here is CSPQVFEGTQYF. For the CDR3, the DNA is TGCAGTCCACAGGTTTTTGAAGGTACGCAGTATTTT.

The chain carries TRBV20-1 and TRBJ2-7; 7 positions match TRBD1. The V segment lost 0 bases and the J segment 4 bases; nucleotides outside the gene matches: 9. Germline V lookup: CDR1 DFQATT, CDR2 SNEGSKA (reference sequence). CDR3 length equals 15 residues. In DNA, the CDR3 is TGCAGTGCTAGAGAAGCACAGGGGACGCCATACGAGCAGTACTTC. It translates to CSAREAQGTPYEQYF.

This clonotype has more than one count but fewer than ten. The chain combines TRBV20-1 with TRBJ1-2; 7 positions agree with TRBD1. Trimming took 3 bases from V and 6 from J; bases not matched to a gene: 13. The CDR3 totals 15 residues. Germline V gene sequence: CDR1 DFQATT, CDR2 SNEGSKA (reference sequence). The DNA for the CDR3 is TGCAGTGCTAGCCTACAAAACAGGGGCGGCGATGGCTACACCTTC. This encodes CSASLQNRGGDGYTF.

CDR3 bases: TGTGCCAGCATCAGACAAACAGGGAGCGAGCAGTACTTC. Translation gives CASIRQTGSEQYF. The V and J genes are TRBV28 and TRBJ2-7; tentative D call: TRBD1 (6 bases). Trimming removed 7 bases at V and 6 bases at J, with 16 bases between. The CDR3 runs 13 residues. Looked up from germline, CDR1 is MDHEN and CDR2 is SYDVKM.

This clonotype has just one count. The rearrangement joins TRBV18 to TRBJ1-5, with D tentatively TRBD1 (5 bases). V lost 10 bases and J lost 5, with 12 bases in between. The CDR3 consists of 12 residues. Germline V gives CDR1 KGHSH, CDR2 LQKENI. Written as DNA, the CDR3 is TGTGCCACCGGGGCGGGCGATCAGCCCCAGCATTTT. Residues: CATGAGDQPQHF.

This clonotype was seen more than once but under ten times. The V and J genes are TRBV12-3 or TRBV12-4 and TRBJ2-5; D is undetermined. With 2 bases removed from V and 0 bases from J, the gap between germline ends came to 10 bases. The CDR3 loop spans 15 amino acids. DNA for the CDR3: TGTGCCAGCAGTTTACTTGGCGGTTACCAAGAGACCCAGTACTTC. Protein sequence: CASSLLGGYQETQYF.

This clonotype was picked up a small number of times. This chain joins TRBV6-2 or TRBV6-3 and TRBJ2-7; 8 nucleotides agree with TRBD1. Germline V gives CDR1 MNHEY, CDR2 SVGEGT. J lost 3 bases, V lost 2 bases, and 6 bases had no gene match. This CDR3 contains 15 residues. The CDR3 DNA follows: TGTGCCAGCAGTTACCGGTCAGGGGGCTTCTACGAGCAGTACTTC. Translating it yields CASSYRSGGFYEQYF.

V gene TRBV27 combines with J gene TRBJ1-1; TRBD1 agrees at 9 bases. Per the germline V gene, CDR1 is MNHEY and CDR2 is SMNVEV (reference sequence). The CDR3 extends over 17 amino acids. Losses at the gene ends were 5 bases for V and 0 bases for J; bases not matched to a gene: 10. The CDR3 DNA sequence: TGTGCCAGCAGTCCGCGACAGGGGGTTTTCATGAACACTGAAGCTTTCTTT. It is translated as CASSPRQGVFMNTEAFF.

This chain links TRBV12-3 or TRBV12-4 with TRBJ1-4; maybe TRBD1 (5 bases). The CDR3 contains 17 residues. V lost 6 bases and J 5 bases, leaving 22 bases between the germline ends. This CDR3 is CASRRDGGVSGNEKLFF. As DNA, the CDR3 is TGTGCCAGCAGGAGGGACGGGGGAGTTTCTGGAAATGAAAAACTGTTTTTT.

The rearrangement joins TRBV20-1 to TRBJ1-2; D may be TRBD1 (5 bases). This CDR3 comprises 14 residues. The germline CDR1 and CDR2 sequences are DFQATT and SNEGSKA (reference sequence). The V gene lost 3 bases and the J gene lost 0 bases, with 11 bases spanning the gap. CDR3 sequence reads: CSARLGGANYGYTF. For the CDR3, the DNA is TGCAGTGCTAGGTTGGGGGGAGCTAACTATGGCTACACCTTC.

A note on this clonotype: A read error may be the cause here, since a much bigger clone is one base away. The rearrangement joins TRBV9 to TRBJ2-7; D not certain. The germline gives CDR1 SGDLS, CDR2 YYNGEE. The CDR3 is made up of 15 amino acids. The CDR3 loop is CASSVEGLATYVQYF. The CDR3 bases are TGTGCCAGCAGCGTAGAGGGTCTCGCGACCTACGTGCAGTACTTC.

This clonotype showed up just a few times. The chain is built from TRBV6-6 and TRBJ2-5; TRBD2 matches at 10 bases. Per the germline V gene, CDR1 is MNHNY and CDR2 is SVGAGI (reference sequence). V dropped 5 bases and J dropped 6; count of bases not matched to a gene: 12. This CDR3 is 16 amino acids long. The CDR3 region is CASSPTSGLSGKTQYF. Written as DNA, the CDR3 is TGTGCCAGCAGTCCGACTAGCGGGCTCTCCGGGAAGACCCAGTACTTC.

The DNA for the CDR3 is TGTGCCAGCAGCCAACAGGGGTTCTACGAGCAGTACTTC. This gives the protein CASSQQGFYEQYF. The chain employs TRBV14 and TRBJ2-7, with D perhaps TRBD1 (6 bases). The V end lost 2 bases, the J end lost 3 bases, and 8 bases lay between the germline ends. The CDR3 runs 13 residues. CDR1 SGHDN and CDR2 FVKESK come from the germline V gene.

In DNA form, the CDR3 reads TGCAGTGTTCGGGACAGGGTAGACAATGAGCAGTTCTTC. Translation: CSVRDRVDNEQFF. The genes are TRBV20-1 and TRBJ2-1, with 9 bases matching TRBD1. V shed 7 bases and J 5 bases; nucleotides not matched to a gene: 6. The CDR3 spans 13 residues. Germline CDR1 reads DFQATT; CDR2 reads SNEGSKA (reference sequence).

This clonotype occurred a few times. This chain uses TRBV7-9 with TRBJ2-5, with 9 bases matching TRBD2. This CDR3 is 17 amino acids long. The ends lost 4 bases at V and 7 bases at J; junction bases unmatched: 16. The germline CDR1 and CDR2 sequences are SEHNR and FQNEAQ (reference sequence). The CDR3: CASSSTPSRGGRGTQYF. The CDR3 region has the DNA TGTGCCAGCAGCTCGACTCCTTCGCGGGGGGGCCGAGGGACCCAGTACTTC.